The 17 T cell receptor beta chains given below trace back to one sample, sequenced in a study of shared clonotypes between healthy human individuals (TCRdb year 2020). The library was made by the immunoSEQ multiplex PCR assay. Sourced from immuneACCESS, this table was stored by TCRdb with only in-frame sequences that have V and J called. A share of the clones is absent; for the studies checked, an unresolved V gene accounts for under half, and the remainder has no known explanation. In this sample the table shows 500,000 to 650,000 clones, around 78% of which occur a single time. Around 11% of the sample belongs to the ten largest clones. The sample taken for sequencing was PBMCs. These receptors were collected from a woman aged 40 to 49 in good health. Some clones in this sample may be carry-over from other donors' samples.

This chain uses TRBV30 with TRBJ1-2; TRBD1 is a possible D gene (6 bases). The CDR3 runs to 13 residues. The germline CDR1 and CDR2 sequences are GTSNPN and SVGIG (reference sequence). The V end was cut by 5 bases, the J end by 4 bases, with 14 bases between. Here the CDR3 reads CAWGGGGAYGYTF. Here the CDR3 DNA reads TGTGCCTGGGGGGGCGGGGGCGCCTATGGCTACACCTTC.

The rearrangement joins TRBV6-1 to TRBJ2-7; D might be TRBD2 (6 bases). CDR3 length: 17 residues. The germline CDR1 and CDR2 sequences are MNHNS and SASEGT. V gave up 1 base and J gave up 5 bases, with 21 bases separating them. CDR3 DNA sequence: TGTGCCAGCAGTGAAGGGCCCCTCCCCGGGAGTAGGGACGAGCAGTACTTC. Protein: CASSEGPLPGSRDEQYF.

As concerns this clone: A much larger clone differs from this one at a single base, so this may be a read error. V and J are TRBV29-1 and TRBJ1-1, with TRBD1 identical over 12 bases. Trimming at V came to 5 bases and at J to 4 bases, leaving 8 bases not matched to a gene. CDR3 length equals 15 residues. Looked up from germline, CDR1 is SQVTM and CDR2 is ANQGSEA. DNA for the CDR3: TGCAGCGTTTACCCCGTGGGACAGGGGGCCACTGAAGCTTTCTTT. This sequence encodes CSVYPVGQGATEAFF.

This clone was seen many times. Other DNA variants within this sample encode the same CDR3. The V and J genes are TRBV2 and TRBJ1-5; 8 bases are a match to TRBD1. The CDR3 totals 16 residues. V gave up 6 bases and J gave up 0 bases; unmatched junction bases: 7. Germline CDR1 and CDR2: SNHLY and FYNNEI. This CDR3 is CASRDDRGNSNQPQHF. CDR3 DNA sequence: TGTGCCAGCAGGGATGACAGGGGCAATAGCAATCAGCCCCAGCATTTT.

J is TRBJ2-3 and V is TRBV23-1; TRBD2 matches 8 bases. TRBV23-1 is assigned to the ORF class and has an uncertain function. V shed 0 bases, J shed 4 bases, and the junction held 6 bases outside the gene matches. The CDR3 length is 16 residues. The CDR3 DNA sequence: TGCGCCAGCAGTCAATCCGGGACTAGTTTTGCAGATACGCAGTATTTT. Amino acids: CASSQSGTSFADTQYF.

The chain uses TRBV28 and TRBJ2-3, with TRBD2 identical over 10 bases. V was clipped by 6 bases and J by 0 bases; unmatched bases: 0. CDR3 length: 14 residues. CDR1 and CDR2 from the germline V gene are MDHEN and SYDVKM. The CDR3 nucleotides read TGTGCCAGCAGGACTAGCGGGAGCACAGATACGCAGTATTTT. Protein product: CASRTSGSTDTQYF.

As for this clone: This specimen includes other DNA sequences encoding the same CDR3. The rearrangement links TRBV11-2 to TRBJ2-3; 14 nucleotides align to TRBD2. The length of the CDR3 is 15 residues. V lost 3 bases, J lost 4 bases, and 0 bases stayed unmatched. Germline loops: CDR1 SGHAT, CDR2 FQNNGV. In DNA, the CDR3 is TGTGCCAGCAGCTTGGGACTAGCGGGAGCAGATACGCAGTATTTT. As protein: CASSLGLAGADTQYF.

This chain joins TRBV28 and TRBJ2-7; 7 bases agree with TRBD1. CDR3 length: 13 amino acids. The V gene's germline CDR1 is MDHEN and CDR2 SYDVKM. V was pared by 7 bases and J by 10 bases, with 13 bases of the junction left unmatched. The CDR3 region has the DNA TGTGCCAGCACCCAGACAGGGAGCCACAGACAGTACTTC. Translating gives CASTQTGSHRQYF.

This clone was picked up a small number of times. The same CDR3 arises from other DNA sequences in this sample as well. This CDR3 reads CASSLDGDSNQPQHF. Here the CDR3 DNA reads TGCGCCAGCAGCTTGGATGGGGATAGCAATCAGCCCCAGCATTTT. V and J are TRBV5-1 and TRBJ1-5; D is ambiguous. Germline V gene data show CDR1 as SGHRS and CDR2 as YFSETQ. V was trimmed by 0 bases and J by 0 bases, leaving 7 bases between them. The CDR3 is made up of 15 amino acids.

V is TRBV10-2 and J is TRBJ1-5; TRBD1 agrees at 9 bases. V lost 3 bases to trimming and J lost 6 bases; unmatched junction nucleotides: 6. The CDR3 covers 15 residues. CDR1 and CDR2 (germline): WSHSY, SAAADI. CDR3 sequence (DNA): TGCGCCAGCAGTGAACAGGGACAGGGAGGTCAGCCCCAGCATTTT. This codes for CASSEQGQGGQPQHF.

This clone has more than one count but fewer than ten. The sample carries other DNA sequences with the same CDR3. J is TRBJ2-7 and V is TRBV18; D is undetermined. The V and J ends lost 3 bases and 4 bases respectively, with 7 bases between them. Germline CDR1 is KGHSH and CDR2 is LQKENI. The CDR3 loop spans 12 amino acids. CDR3 DNA: TGTGCCAGCTCACCGGAGAGGTACGAGCAGTACTTC. Residues: CASSPERYEQYF.

As for this clone: The same CDR3 is also encoded by other DNA sequences in this sample. The CDR3 is CASSDRGNQPQHF. CDR3 nucleotides: TGTGCCAGCAGTGACAGGGGCAATCAGCCCCAGCATTTT. The V and J genes are TRBV28 and TRBJ1-5; 7 bases match TRBD1. The CDR3 totals 13 residues. J gave up 2 bases and V 5 bases, and 0 bases lay outside the gene matches. The V gene's germline CDR1 is MDHEN and CDR2 SYDVKM.

This clone was seen only a few times. Germline and junction disagree at one end, which may indicate a read error. This rearrangement joins TRBV10-3 to TRBJ1-2; 9 bases are a match to TRBD1. Germline CDR1 ENHRY, CDR2 SYGVKD. This CDR3 is built from 13 residues. The CDR3 DNA is TGTGCCATCAGTGAGTCGGGGACAGGGCCAGCCTACTTC. Translation gives CAISESGTGPAYF.

Notes on this clone: Other DNA sequences in this sample translate to the same CDR3. The chain employs TRBV18 and TRBJ2-7; 8 bases align to TRBD1. The trim removed 3 bases at V and 6 bases at J, leaving 1 base unmatched. There are 12 residues in the CDR3. Germline CDR1 reads KGHSH; CDR2 reads LQKENI. The DNA of the CDR3 is TGTGCCAGCTCACCCGGACAGGGCGAGCAGTACTTC. Translation: CASSPGQGEQYF.

V and J are TRBV7-9 and TRBJ1-2, with D possibly TRBD1 on 6 matching bases. Germline V gives CDR1 SEHNR, CDR2 FQNEAQ (reference sequence). The V end was cut by 8 bases, the J end by 4 bases, with 26 bases between. This CDR3 is built from 17 residues. CDR3: CASGGEQGHGRSYGYTF. The CDR3 DNA reads as TGTGCCAGCGGGGGGGAACAGGGCCATGGAAGATCCTATGGCTACACCTTC.

The rearrangement joins TRBV5-4 to TRBJ2-7; D is ambiguous. Trimming shortened V by 1 base and J by 7 bases, and 9 bases separated the two germline ends. The CDR3 sequence is 12 residues long. Germline assignment: CDR1 SGHNT and CDR2 YYREEE (reference sequence). The CDR3 is CASSLLLGEQYF. CDR3 nucleotide sequence: TGTGCCAGCAGCTTGTTGCTTGGAGAGCAGTACTTC.

This chain joins TRBV5-1 and TRBJ2-7, with 7 bases that match TRBD1. V shed 5 bases, J shed 2 bases, and the junction held 10 bases outside the gene matches. Germline assignment: CDR1 SGHRS and CDR2 YFSETQ. The CDR3 spans 15 residues. The CDR3 DNA is TGCGCCAGCAGAATCGAGACAGGGTCCCCCTACGAGCAGTACTTC. Its translation: CASRIETGSPYEQYF.